Listed below are T cell receptor beta chains from one sample, sequenced in a study of PD-L1 blockade in urothelial cancer. The repertoire was sequenced with immunoSEQ multiplex PCR; TCRdb's copy has only in-frame clones and lacks some. The repertoire holds about 36,000 clones, with 75% to 90% as singletons. The source material was PBMCs, sampled around atezolizumab (anti-PD-L1) treatment. The receptors originated from a man between 35 and 55 years old with urothelial cancer. CDR3s include the opening cysteine and the closing phenylalanine or tryptophan. D genes are given only for firm matches. The size entry is marked missing in some rows and otherwise reads once, few, many or a size class.

V gene: TRBV30
D gene: TRBD2
clone size: -
J gene: TRBJ2-5
CDR3 protein: CAWTSGMGKTQYF
CDR3 DNA: TGTGCCTGGACTAGCGGGATGGGGAAGACCCAGTACTTC

V gene: TRBV5-1
D gene: -
clone size: -
J gene: TRBJ2-3
CDR3 protein: CASSFGGGGGTDTQYF
CDR3 DNA: TGCGCCAGCAGCTTCGGAGGAGGAGGTGGCACAGATACGCAGTATTTT

V gene: TRBV19
D gene: TRBD1
clone size: -
J gene: TRBJ2-7
CDR3 protein: CASSLGQGAEEQYF
CDR3 DNA: TGTGCCAGTAGTCTGGGACAGGGGGCGGAGGAGCAGTACTTC

V gene: TRBV27
D gene: -
clone size: -
J gene: TRBJ2-1
CDR3 protein: CASKLTGGVDEQFF
CDR3 DNA: TGTGCCAGCAAACTCACAGGGGGGGTTGATGAGCAGTTCTTC

V gene: TRBV30
D gene: TRBD2
clone size: -
J gene: TRBJ2-5
CDR3 protein: CAWNWGTSGEETQYF
CDR3 DNA: TGTGCCTGGAATTGGGGGACTAGCGGAGAAGAGACCCAGTACTTC

V gene: TRBV19
D gene: -
clone size: -
J gene: TRBJ2-3
CDR3 protein: CASSVGRDTQYF
CDR3 DNA: TGTGCCAGTAGCGTCGGGAGAGATACGCAGTATTTT

V gene: TRBV2
D gene: -
clone size: -
J gene: TRBJ1-4
CDR3 protein: CASSKLETAGLLF
CDR3 DNA: TGTGCCAGCAGCAAACTCGAAACAGCTGGTCTTCTTTTT

V gene: TRBV9
D gene: -
clone size: -
J gene: TRBJ2-5
CDR3 protein: CASSTRGQETQYF
CDR3 DNA: TGTGCCAGCAGTACTAGAGGCCAAGAGACCCAGTACTTC

V gene: TRBV9
D gene: TRBD2
clone size: -
J gene: TRBJ2-1
CDR3 protein: CASSVSTQGWTSGRPGEQFF
CDR3 DNA: TGTGCCAGCAGCGTATCCACACAGGGTTGGACTAGCGGGAGGCCCGGTGAGCAGTTCTTC

V gene: TRBV6-1
D gene: TRBD1
clone size: -
J gene: TRBJ2-4
CDR3 protein: CASSADRSKNIQYF
CDR3 DNA: TGTGCCAGCAGCGCGGACAGGAGCAAAAACATTCAGTACTTC

V gene: TRBV5-5
D gene: -
clone size: -
J gene: TRBJ2-7
CDR3 protein: CASSLAPGGLSYEQYF
CDR3 DNA: TGTGCCAGCAGCTTGGCACCCGGGGGGCTCTCCTACGAGCAGTACTTC

V gene: TRBV7-9
D gene: -
clone size: -
J gene: TRBJ2-6
CDR3 protein: CASSTSGGANVLTF
CDR3 DNA: TGTGCCAGCAGTACCAGCGGCGGGGCCAACGTCCTGACTTTC

V gene: TRBV5-1
D gene: -
clone size: -
J gene: TRBJ1-1
CDR3 protein: CASSLERGSTEAFF
CDR3 DNA: TGCGCCAGCAGCTTAGAAAGGGGATCCACTGAAGCTTTCTTT

V gene: TRBV7-8
D gene: TRBD1
clone size: -
J gene: TRBJ2-1
CDR3 protein: CASRPTGQGSNEQFF
CDR3 DNA: TGTGCCAGCAGACCCACGGGACAGGGTTCCAATGAGCAGTTCTTC

V gene: TRBV6-4
D gene: -
clone size: -
J gene: TRBJ1-1
CDR3 protein: CASREDSRTEAFF
CDR3 DNA: TGTGCCAGCAGGGAGGACAGTCGCACTGAAGCTTTCTTT

V gene: TRBV10-3
D gene: TRBD2
clone size: -
J gene: TRBJ2-7
CDR3 protein: CAISEIAGGTYEQYF
CDR3 DNA: TGTGCCATCAGTGAGATAGCGGGGGGGACCTACGAGCAGTACTTC

V gene: TRBV30
D gene: -
clone size: -
J gene: TRBJ2-3
CDR3 protein: CALGEEGTDTQYF
CDR3 DNA: TGTGCCTTGGGGGAGGAGGGCACAGATACGCAGTATTTT

V gene: TRBV27
D gene: -
clone size: once
J gene: TRBJ1-5
CDR3 protein: CASSPHGRGNQPQHF
CDR3 DNA: TGTGCCAGCAGTCCCCACGGGAGGGGTAATCAGCCCCAGCATTTT

V gene: TRBV7-2
D gene: TRBD2
clone size: -
J gene: TRBJ2-3
CDR3 protein: CASSLSGTSTDTQYF
CDR3 DNA: TGTGCCAGCAGCCTAAGCGGGACTAGCACAGATACGCAGTATTTT

V gene: TRBV5-5
D gene: TRBD1
clone size: few
J gene: TRBJ2-1
CDR3 protein: CASSRRPGQSSYNEQFF
CDR3 DNA: TGTGCCAGCAGCCGAAGACCGGGACAGAGCTCCTACAATGAGCAGTTCTTC

V gene: TRBV10-2
D gene: -
clone size: -
J gene: TRBJ2-1
CDR3 protein: CASSLAERHEQFF
CDR3 DNA: TGCGCCAGCAGCCTTGCCGAGCGGCATGAGCAGTTCTTC

V gene: TRBV2
D gene: TRBD1
clone size: -
J gene: TRBJ1-2
CDR3 protein: CASRSGTGDPYGYTF
CDR3 DNA: TGTGCCAGCAGATCCGGGACAGGGGACCCCTATGGCTACACCTTC

V gene: TRBV6-1
D gene: -
clone size: -
J gene: TRBJ2-2
CDR3 protein: CASSRIEAPTGELFF
CDR3 DNA: TGTGCCAGCAGTAGAATCGAGGCTCCGACCGGGGAGCTGTTTTTT

V gene: TRBV7-2
D gene: -
clone size: -
J gene: TRBJ2-3
CDR3 protein: CASSPLSTDTQYF
CDR3 DNA: TGTGCCAGCAGCCCCCTCAGCACAGATACGCAGTATTTT

V gene: TRBV7-7
D gene: TRBD2
clone size: -
J gene: TRBJ2-7
CDR3 protein: CASSRGAQAGDEQYF
CDR3 DNA: TGTGCTAGCAGCCGCGGCGCGCAGGCGGGGGACGAGCAGTACTTC

V gene: TRBV5-4
D gene: -
clone size: -
J gene: TRBJ2-7
CDR3 protein: CASSLFPPTPSSYEQYF
CDR3 DNA: TGTGCCAGCAGCTTGTTTCCGCCGACGCCTAGCTCCTACGAGCAGTACTTC

V gene: TRBV4-2
D gene: TRBD1
clone size: -
J gene: TRBJ1-2
CDR3 protein: CASSQDPTGGANYGYTF
CDR3 DNA: TGTGCCAGCAGCCAAGATCCGACAGGGGGAGCTAACTATGGCTACACCTTC

V gene: TRBV29-1
D gene: -
clone size: -
J gene: TRBJ2-3
CDR3 protein: CSVLEEGEIDTQYF
CDR3 DNA: TGCAGCGTTCTCGAGGAGGGAGAGATTGATACGCAGTATTTT

V gene: TRBV30
D gene: -
clone size: -
J gene: TRBJ2-2
CDR3 protein: CAWSALNTGELFF
CDR3 DNA: TGTGCCTGGAGTGCTCTGAACACCGGGGAGCTGTTTTTT

V gene: TRBV28
D gene: TRBD1
clone size: -
J gene: TRBJ1-2
CDR3 protein: CASSLEQGGYTF
CDR3 DNA: TGTGCCAGCAGTTTGGAGCAGGGGGGTTACACCTTC

V gene: TRBV14
D gene: -
clone size: -
J gene: TRBJ2-7
CDR3 protein: CASSQVAGPRGGQYF
CDR3 DNA: TGTGCCAGCAGCCAAGTTGCGGGTCCCCGCGGCGGGCAGTACTTC

V gene: TRBV30
D gene: -
clone size: -
J gene: TRBJ2-4
CDR3 protein: CAWSGQLAKNIQYF
CDR3 DNA: TGTGCCTGGAGCGGACAGCTAGCCAAAAACATTCAGTACTTC

V gene: TRBV18
D gene: TRBD2
clone size: few
J gene: TRBJ2-1
CDR3 protein: CASSPPATSGHNEQFF
CDR3 DNA: TGTGCCAGCTCACCCCCAGCGACTAGCGGACACAATGAGCAGTTCTTC

V gene: TRBV4-1
D gene: TRBD2
clone size: -
J gene: TRBJ2-1
CDR3 protein: CASSQEGMTAGGYNEQFF
CDR3 DNA: TGCGCCAGCAGCCAAGAGGGCATGACGGCGGGAGGATACAATGAGCAGTTCTTC

V gene: TRBV18
D gene: -
clone size: -
J gene: TRBJ1-1
CDR3 protein: CASSPAVMNTEAFF
CDR3 DNA: TGTGCCAGCTCACCAGCGGTAATGAACACTGAAGCTTTCTTT

V gene: TRBV21-1
D gene: -
clone size: once
J gene: TRBJ2-3
CDR3 protein: CASSNEPGVYHTDTQYF
CDR3 DNA: TGTGCCAGCAGCAATGAGCCGGGGGTTTATCACACAGATACGCAGTATTTT